A selection of T cell receptor beta chains follows, all from one sample in a study of blood T cells in healthy people across ages. MiXCR, run by TCRdb on the 5' RACE reads, gives a single entry per CDR3 protein. Of over 950,000 distinct CDR3 sequences in the sample, under 40% were seen once. The sample consisted of blood. These receptors all stem from a young man in good health. CDR3s include the opening cysteine and the closing phenylalanine or tryptophan. A D gene is named only where the DNA matches it firmly. Only some rows state a clone size, as once, few, many or a class for expanded clones.

V: TRBV29-1
size: -
D: -
J: TRBJ2-5
DNA: TGCAGCGTTCGGGCTAGCGCCCAAGAGACCCAGTACTTC
CDR3: CSVRASAQETQYF

V: TRBV9
size: -
D: -
J: TRBJ2-7
DNA: TGTGCCAGCAGCGTAGATGAGAGTACAGGCTCCTACGAGCAGTACTTC
CDR3: CASSVDESTGSYEQYF

V: TRBV12-3/TRBV12-4
size: few
D: TRBD1
J: TRBJ2-7
DNA: TGTGCCAGCAGTGAGGGGACAGGGAGGCGCGAGCAGTACTTC
CDR3: CASSEGTGRREQYF

V: TRBV9
size: few
D: TRBD2
J: TRBJ2-3
DNA: TGTGCCAGCAGCCATCGACTAGCGGGGGGGCCAGATACGCAGTATTTT
CDR3: CASSHRLAGGPDTQYF

V: TRBV21-1
size: -
D: -
J: TRBJ2-7
DNA: TGTGCCAGCAGCAAAGGAACTAGCGGGGGCGCCTACGAGCAGTACTTC
CDR3: CASSKGTSGGAYEQYF

V: TRBV5-1
size: few
D: -
J: TRBJ1-2
DNA: TGCGCCAGCAGCCCCTATTTGCGGGTCAATGGCTACACCTTC
CDR3: CASSPYLRVNGYTF

V: TRBV24-1
size: once
D: TRBD1
J: TRBJ1-1
DNA: TGTGCCACCAGACAGGGGGCGGATTCTGAAGCTTTCTTT
CDR3: CATRQGADSEAFF

V: TRBV25-1
size: -
D: -
J: TRBJ2-3
DNA: TGTGCCAGTGCAGAACAGGGTCCCACAGATACGCAGTATTTT
CDR3: CASAEQGPTDTQYF

V: TRBV7-6
size: -
D: -
J: TRBJ2-7
DNA: TGTGCCAGCAGCTTAGAGGCGGCAGGGAGCTACGAGCAGTACTTC
CDR3: CASSLEAAGSYEQYF

V: TRBV2
size: few
D: -
J: TRBJ2-4
DNA: TGTGCCAGCAGTGACGACCCGAGAGGCAAAAACATTCAGTACTTC
CDR3: CASSDDPRGKNIQYF

V: TRBV12-5
size: -
D: -
J: TRBJ2-5
DNA: TGTGCTAGTGGTTTGCTCTCGAGGGAGCGGTACTTC
CDR3: CASGLLSRERYF

V: TRBV3-1
size: -
D: -
J: TRBJ2-1
DNA: TGTGCCAGCAGCCAAGATGCGTACGGGGTCCACAATGAGCAGTTCTTC
CDR3: CASSQDAYGVHNEQFF

V: TRBV20-1
size: -
D: -
J: TRBJ2-7
DNA: TGCAGTGCTATGGTGTCAGGGAAGTCCTACGAGCAGTACTTC
CDR3: CSAMVSGKSYEQYF

V: TRBV9
size: -
D: TRBD1
J: TRBJ1-3
DNA: TGTGCCAGCAGCGTGGGACAGCGTTCTGGAAACACCATATATTTT
CDR3: CASSVGQRSGNTIYF

V: TRBV20-1
size: few
D: -
J: TRBJ2-3
DNA: TGCAGTGCTAGGACCAGGGGCCTGAGCACAGATACGCAGTATTTT
CDR3: CSARTRGLSTDTQYF

V: TRBV3-1
size: -
D: -
J: TRBJ2-1
DNA: TGTGCCAGCAGCCAGGGAAGTTACAATGGGCAGTTCTTC
CDR3: CASSQGSYNGQFF

V: TRBV19
size: -
D: -
J: TRBJ2-1
DNA: TGTGCCAGTAGTATTTCGGTAAATGAGCAGTTCTTC
CDR3: CASSISVNEQFF

V: TRBV24-1
size: once
D: TRBD1
J: TRBJ2-2
DNA: TGTGCCACCAGTGACGGGACAGGGAGCACCGGGGAGCTGTTTTTT
CDR3: CATSDGTGSTGELFF

V: TRBV3-1
size: -
D: -
J: TRBJ2-1
DNA: TGTGCCAGCAGCCCCCGCGGGGGCGAGCAGTTCTTC
CDR3: CASSPRGGEQFF

V: TRBV6-2/TRBV6-3
size: -
D: -
J: TRBJ1-2
DNA: TGTGCCAGCAGTTACGAAAAGAGCTACACCTTC
CDR3: CASSYEKSYTF

V: TRBV28
size: many
D: TRBD1
J: TRBJ2-3
DNA: TGTGCCAGCAGTCCGGGGACAGGGGGTACAGATACGCAGTATTTT
CDR3: CASSPGTGGTDTQYF

V: TRBV27
size: many
D: TRBD1
J: TRBJ2-3
DNA: TGTGCCAGCAGCCCGGACAGGGGACTTACAGATACGCAGTATTTT
CDR3: CASSPDRGLTDTQYF

V: TRBV27
size: -
D: -
J: TRBJ2-3
DNA: TGTGCCAGCGGTCAGAGAGGTCCCACTAGCACAGATACGCAGTATTTT
CDR3: CASGQRGPTSTDTQYF

V: TRBV24-1
size: -
D: TRBD1
J: TRBJ1-2
DNA: TGTGCCCGACACTACAGGGGTTGCGCGCTTGGCTACACCTTC
CDR3: CARHYRGCALGYTF

V: TRBV11-2
size: -
D: TRBD2
J: TRBJ2-7
DNA: TGTGCCAGCAGCAACCTAGCGGGTACCTCCTACGAGCAGTACTTC
CDR3: CASSNLAGTSYEQYF

V: TRBV15
size: -
D: TRBD1
J: TRBJ1-1
DNA: TGTACCACCAGCAACGGGACAGGGCGTAAGGACACTGAAGCTTTCTTT
CDR3: CTTSNGTGRKDTEAFF

V: TRBV27
size: -
D: -
J: TRBJ2-7
DNA: TGTGCCAGCAGCCTACGACGGGGCGAGCAGTACTTC
CDR3: CASSLRRGEQYF

V: TRBV10-2
size: -
D: TRBD1
J: TRBJ2-5
DNA: TGCGCCAGCAGTGATGATCGGACAGGGTGGAGGAATGAGCAGTACTTC
CDR3: CASSDDRTGWRNEQYF

V: TRBV4-1
size: -
D: TRBD2
J: TRBJ2-7
DNA: TGCGCCAGCAGCCAAGATGGGACTAGCGGGTTCTCCTACGAGCAGTACTTC
CDR3: CASSQDGTSGFSYEQYF

V: TRBV20-1
size: -
D: -
J: TRBJ2-1
DNA: TGCAGTGCGGCCAGGGTCTCCCACAATGAGCAGTTCTTC
CDR3: CSAARVSHNEQFF

V: TRBV20-1
size: -
D: -
J: TRBJ2-7
DNA: TGCAGTGCTAGCGGTACCGGGACATTCTCCTACGAGCAGTACTTC
CDR3: CSASGTGTFSYEQYF

V: TRBV4-3
size: few
D: -
J: TRBJ2-5
DNA: TGCGCCAGCAGCCCAACGGGGACCGAAGAAGAGACCCAGTACTTC
CDR3: CASSPTGTEEETQYF

V: TRBV13
size: -
D: TRBD2
J: TRBJ2-3
DNA: TGTGCCAGCAGCGGATCTAGCGGGGGAATAGATACGCAGTATTTT
CDR3: CASSGSSGGIDTQYF

V: TRBV29-1
size: -
D: -
J: TRBJ2-3
DNA: TGCAGCTCGGGCGGAGATACGCAGTATTTT
CDR3: CSSGGDTQYF

V: TRBV5-1
size: -
D: -
J: TRBJ1-4
DNA: TGCGCCAGCAGCCCCGGACAGATCGCAACTAAGGAAAAACTGTTTTTT
CDR3: CASSPGQIATKEKLFF

V: TRBV11-2
size: few
D: -
J: TRBJ2-3
DNA: TGTGCCAGCAGCCCCGCGCCGGGGGCCGTCACAGATACGCAGTATTTT
CDR3: CASSPAPGAVTDTQYF

V: TRBV7-2
size: -
D: -
J: TRBJ2-7
DNA: TGTGCCAGCAGCTTATTTCCGAGCGGGGACAATGAGCAGTACTTC
CDR3: CASSLFPSGDNEQYF